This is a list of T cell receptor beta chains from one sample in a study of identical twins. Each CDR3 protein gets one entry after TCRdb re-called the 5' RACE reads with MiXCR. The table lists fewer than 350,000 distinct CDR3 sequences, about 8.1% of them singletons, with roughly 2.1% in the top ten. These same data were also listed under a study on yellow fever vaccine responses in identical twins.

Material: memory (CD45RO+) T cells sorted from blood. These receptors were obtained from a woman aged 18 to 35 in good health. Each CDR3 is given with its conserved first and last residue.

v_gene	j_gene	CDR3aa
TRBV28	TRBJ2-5	CASSLEFTQYF
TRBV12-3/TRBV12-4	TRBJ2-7	CASTSDVRSSYEQYF
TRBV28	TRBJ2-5	CASSDIRGQETQYF
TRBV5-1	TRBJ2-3	CASSLRGASTDTQYF
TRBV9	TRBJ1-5	CASSAAGANQPQHF
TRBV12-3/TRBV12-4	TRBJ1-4	CASSLARQGLFF
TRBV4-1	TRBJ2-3	CASSQELSGTDTQYF
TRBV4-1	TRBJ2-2	CASSQRQGGNTGELFF
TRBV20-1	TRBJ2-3	CSAPLGTGNTDTQYF
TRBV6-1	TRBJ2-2	CASRGFQNTGELFF
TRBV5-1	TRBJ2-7	CASSLTSYEQYF
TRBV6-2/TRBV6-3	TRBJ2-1	CASTYQRRGSYNEQFF
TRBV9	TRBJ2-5	CASSASGYQETQYF
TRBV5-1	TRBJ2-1	CASSPWTSGYNEQFF
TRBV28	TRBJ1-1	CASSIRTVEAFF
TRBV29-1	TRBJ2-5	CSVGVGQETQYF
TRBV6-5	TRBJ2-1	CASRDQANEQFF
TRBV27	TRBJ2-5	CASGTGGAKTQYF
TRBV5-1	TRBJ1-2	CASSFIGGYGYTF
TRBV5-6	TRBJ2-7	CASSLGLGQGDYEQYF
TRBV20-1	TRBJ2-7	CSALNYEQYF
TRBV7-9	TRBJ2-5	CASSSKAGMETQYF
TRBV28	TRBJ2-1	CASSLPIGLAGVNEQFF
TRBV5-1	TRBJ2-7	CASSLGLLSSSYEQYF
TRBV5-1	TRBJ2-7	CASSALTQVGVSYEQYF
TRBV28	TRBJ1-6	CASSLIGAPLHF
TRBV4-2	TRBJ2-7	CASSYGQVVYEQYF
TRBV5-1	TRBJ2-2	CASSSDRATGELFF
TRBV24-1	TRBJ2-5	CATSAGFGTQYF
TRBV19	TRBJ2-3	CASSMGLAGADTQYF
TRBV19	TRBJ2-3	CASSIVFRQGRTDTQYF
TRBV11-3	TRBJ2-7	CASSLFSSVTYEQYF
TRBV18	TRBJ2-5	CASSPRVNQETQYF
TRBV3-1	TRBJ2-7	CASSQAASGSYEQYF
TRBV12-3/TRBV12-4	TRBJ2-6	CAVGGTGFSGANVLTF
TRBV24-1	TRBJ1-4	CATSDPRTGTNEKLFF
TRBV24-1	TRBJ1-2	CATSDPQGSPNYGYTF
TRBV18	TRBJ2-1	CASSPRAAEQFF
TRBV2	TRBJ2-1	CASRETSVSNEQFF
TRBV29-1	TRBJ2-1	CSVWTSGRFKNNEQFF
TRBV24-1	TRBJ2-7	CATSDSIAGEQYF
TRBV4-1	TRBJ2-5	CASSAVGETQYF